The 12 T cell receptor beta chains in this list originate from one sample, sequenced in a study of shared clonotypes between healthy human individuals. Repertoires were generated with immunoSEQ multiplex PCR, while TCRdb's copy carries only in-frame clones and drops some. The top ten hold 0.3% to 0.45% of the sample, which has 1.6 million or so clones, approximately 98.5% seen once. The sample comprised naive CD4+ T cells sorted from blood. Subset indicated: CD45RA+ positively selected. Source of these receptors: a man in his thirties or forties in good health.

This sequence joins TRBV7-9 and TRBJ2-2, with D possibly TRBD1 on 6 matching bases. Trimming pared 5 bases from V and 1 base from J, leaving 11 bases between. This CDR3 has 15 amino acids. From germline, CDR1 is SEHNR and CDR2 FQNEAQ (reference sequence). DNA for the CDR3: TGTGCCAGCAGCATAGGGACACTGAACACCGGGGAGCTGTTTTTT. Its protein product is CASSIGTLNTGELFF.

V is TRBV29-1 and J is TRBJ2-2; tentatively, D is TRBD1 (6 bases). V lost 6 bases, J lost 0 bases, and 8 bases lay in between. Germline assignment: CDR1 SQVTM and CDR2 ANQGSEA. This CDR3 comprises 13 residues. The CDR3 is CSVGQSNTGELFF. CDR3 sequence (DNA): TGCAGCGTAGGACAGTCGAACACCGGGGAGCTGTTTTTT.

The chain recombines TRBV18 with TRBJ2-7; TRBD2 is a possible D gene (5 bases). Trimming removed 3 bases at V and 3 bases at J, with 12 bases between. Per the germline V gene, CDR1 is KGHSH and CDR2 is LQKENI. This CDR3 comprises 14 residues. Here the CDR3 DNA reads TGTGCCAGCTCACCTATGTCTCGGGACTACGAGCAGTACTTC. Translated: CASSPMSRDYEQYF.

This CDR3 reads CASSTNEKLFF. CDR3 sequence (DNA): TGTGCCAGCAGCACCAATGAAAAACTGTTTTTT. The rearrangement joins TRBV5-4 to TRBJ1-4; unclear D gene. V was pared by 4 bases and J by 5 bases, with 3 bases between. CDR3 length: 11 amino acids. Germline loops: CDR1 SGHNT, CDR2 YYREEE (reference sequence). The whole variable domain, filled in from reference TRBV5-4 and TRBJ1-4, reads ETGVTQSPTHLIKTRGQQVTLRCSSQSGHNTVSWYQQALGQGPQFIFQYYREEENGRGNFPPRFSGLQFPNYSSELNVNALELDDSALYLCASSTNEKLFFGSGTQLSVL.

The chain couples TRBV7-9 to TRBJ2-7; D not resolved. CDR1 is SEHNR and CDR2 is FQNEAQ in the germline V gene (reference sequence). The V end was cut by 8 bases, the J end by 7 bases, with 12 bases between. CDR3 length: 11 residues. The CDR3 reads CASFGPGEQYF. In DNA form, the CDR3 reads TGTGCCAGCTTCGGCCCGGGTGAGCAGTACTTC. The full variable domain, with the rest looked up from reference TRBV7-9 and TRBJ2-7, is DTGVSQNPRHKITKRGQNVTFRCDPISEHNRLYWYRQTLGQGPEFLTYFQNEAQLEKSRLLSDRFSAERPKGSFSTLEIQRTEQGDSAMYLCASFGPGEQYFGPGTRLTVT.

The rearrangement links TRBV5-4 to TRBJ2-7, with TRBD1 matching over 9 bases. CDR1 SGHNT and CDR2 YYREEE come from the germline V gene (reference sequence). The CDR3 covers 13 residues. Germline trimming cut 3 bases from V and 9 bases from J; bases unmatched to any gene: 7. This CDR3 reads CASSYRTGVVQYF. CDR3 in DNA: TGTGCCAGCAGCTACCGGACAGGGGTCGTGCAGTACTTC.

V and J are TRBV6-1 and TRBJ2-7; maybe TRBD1 (6 bases). The germline V gene encodes CDR1 MNHNS and CDR2 SASEGT. V lost 5 bases, J lost 3 bases, and 14 bases lay in between. The CDR3 totals 14 residues. Here the CDR3 reads CASSYQGPNYEQYF. In nucleotides, the CDR3 is TGTGCCAGCAGTTATCAGGGGCCCAACTACGAGCAGTACTTC.

The chain has TRBV2 and TRBJ1-4; no firm D call. Germline-derived CDR1 and CDR2 are SNHLY and FYNNEI. This CDR3 region has 14 residues. Trimming took off 6 bases at V and 0 bases at J, with 8 bases between the two ends. The CDR3 loop reads CASSWGATNEKLFF. The CDR3 DNA is TGTGCCAGCAGCTGGGGTGCAACTAATGAAAAACTGTTTTTT.

This chain links TRBV28 with TRBJ1-2; 7 bases align to TRBD1. With 3 bases clipped from V and 0 bases from J, the junction kept 7 bases outside the gene matches. Germline-derived CDR1 and CDR2 are MDHEN and SYDVKM. CDR3 length: 16 amino acids. The chain's CDR3 is CASSFTRGTANYGYTF. The CDR3 DNA is TGTGCCAGCAGTTTTACCCGAGGGACAGCTAACTATGGCTACACCTTC.

The V gene is TRBV10-3, the J gene TRBJ1-1; 11 nucleotides align to TRBD1. From germline, CDR1 is ENHRY and CDR2 SYGVKD. The trim removed 0 bases at V and 7 bases at J, leaving 7 bases unmatched. This CDR3 spans 16 amino acids. CDR3 in DNA: TGTGCCATCAGTGAGTCAGGCGGACAGGGGGCCAGTGAAGCTTTCTTT. Its protein is CAISESGGQGASEAFF.

This clone has a single count. This chain joins TRBV14 and TRBJ2-2; TRBD2 might be the D (5 bases). The CDR3 consists of 13 residues. Trimming shortened V by 10 bases and J by 6 bases, and 15 bases separated the two germline ends. Germline V gene sequence: CDR1 SGHDN, CDR2 FVKESK. In DNA form, the CDR3 reads TGTGCCATCCAAAGGGCCGGGGCCGGGGAGCTGTTTTTT. Its translation: CAIQRAGAGELFF.

This sequence joins TRBV6-1 and TRBJ1-2; no clear D. The V end was cut by 4 bases, the J end by 3 bases, with 12 bases between. From germline, CDR1 is MNHNS and CDR2 SASEGT. This CDR3 comprises 14 residues. This chain's CDR3 is CASSGGHNDYGYTF. The CDR3 nucleotides read TGTGCCAGCAGTGGTGGGCACAACGACTATGGCTACACCTTC.